This passage covers 5 T cell receptor beta chains from one sample sequenced in a study of blood T cell repertoires in COVID-19. Sequenced by immunoSEQ multiplex PCR; TCRdb stores in-frame clones only, minus some. The top ten hold approximately 2.1% of the sample, which has approximately 110,000 clones, approximately 84% seen once. Material for sequencing was peripheral blood. Receptors originate from a human donor in a cohort sampled during active COVID-19.

The chain joins TRBV3-1 (or the pseudogene TRBV3-2) to TRBJ2-7; TRBD1 matches at 8 bases. This CDR3 is built from 15 residues. Trimming at V came to 4 bases and at J to 0 bases, leaving 5 bases not matched to a gene. The germline V gene encodes CDR1 LGHDT and CDR2 YNNKEL (reference sequence). The CDR3 here is CASSRGQVHSYEQYF. CDR3 DNA: TGTGCCAGCAGCCGGGGACAGGTCCACTCCTACGAGCAGTACTTC.

This clone was counted ten times or more. The chain has TRBV4-1 and TRBJ2-3; 8 bases are a match to TRBD1. The V gene end was trimmed by 2 bases and the J gene end by 1 base; junction bases not matched to a gene: 5. The germline gives CDR1 MGHRA, CDR2 YSYEKL. The CDR3 totals 16 residues. This chain's CDR3 is CASSQKDRGRTDTQYF. Written as DNA, the CDR3 is TGCGCCAGCAGCCAAAAAGACAGGGGACGCACAGATACGCAGTATTTT.

V is TRBV7-2 and J is TRBJ1-1; no definite D call. The CDR3 is 13 amino acids. V was clipped by 3 bases and J by 3 bases, with 8 bases between them. CDR1 and CDR2 (germline): SGHTA, FQGNSA. The CDR3 here is CASSLQVDTEAFF. For the CDR3, the DNA is TGTGCCAGCAGCTTGCAGGTCGACACTGAAGCTTTCTTT.

The chain couples TRBV4-1 to TRBJ1-6; D gene ambiguous. V was pared by 0 bases and J by 7 bases, with 10 bases between. The CDR3 has 15 amino acids. The V gene's germline CDR1 is MGHRA and CDR2 YSYEKL. The CDR3 spells CASSQDKIRNSPLHF. The CDR3 region has the DNA TGCGCCAGCAGCCAAGATAAGATCCGGAATTCACCCCTCCACTTT.

The V gene is TRBV24-1, the J gene TRBJ2-3; TRBD2 aligns across 8 bases. The germline V gene encodes CDR1 KGHDR and CDR2 SFDVKD. V was pared by 0 bases and J by 3 bases, with 7 bases of the junction left unmatched. The CDR3 is 17 amino acids. The CDR3 DNA follows: TGTGCCACCAGTGATTTGTCCTCGGGGGGGTCGACAGATACGCAGTATTTT. Translating it yields CATSDLSSGGSTDTQYF.